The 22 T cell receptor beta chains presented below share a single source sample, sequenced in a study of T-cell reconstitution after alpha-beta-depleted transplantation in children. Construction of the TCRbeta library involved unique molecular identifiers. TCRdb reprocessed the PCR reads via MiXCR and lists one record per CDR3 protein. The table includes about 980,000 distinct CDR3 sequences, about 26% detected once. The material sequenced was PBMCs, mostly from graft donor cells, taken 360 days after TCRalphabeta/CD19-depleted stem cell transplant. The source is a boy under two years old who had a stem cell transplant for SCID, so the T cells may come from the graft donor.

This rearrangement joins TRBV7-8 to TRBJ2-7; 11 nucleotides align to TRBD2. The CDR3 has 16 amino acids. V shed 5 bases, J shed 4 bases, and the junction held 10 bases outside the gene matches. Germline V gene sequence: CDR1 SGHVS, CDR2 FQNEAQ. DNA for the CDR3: TGTGCCAGCAGCACCTCCTACGGGACTAGCGGATACGAGCAGTACTTC. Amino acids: CASSTSYGTSGYEQYF. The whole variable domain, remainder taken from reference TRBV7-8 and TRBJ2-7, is GAGVSQSPRYKVAKRGQDVALRCDPISGHVSLFWYQQALGQGPEFLTYFQNEAQLDKSGLPSDRFFAERPEGSVSTLKIQRTQQEDSAVYLCASSTSYGTSGYEQYFGPGTRLTVT.

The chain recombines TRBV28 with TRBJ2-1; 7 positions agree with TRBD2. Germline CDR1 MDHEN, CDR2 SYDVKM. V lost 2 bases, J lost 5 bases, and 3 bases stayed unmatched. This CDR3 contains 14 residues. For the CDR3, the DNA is TGTGCCAGCAGTTTAAGACTAGCCAACAATGAGCAGTTCTTC. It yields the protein CASSLRLANNEQFF. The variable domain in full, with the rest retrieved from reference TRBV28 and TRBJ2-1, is DVKVTQSSRYLVKRTGEKVFLECVQDMDHENMFWYRQDPGLGLRLIYFSYDVKMKEKGDIPEGYSVSREKKERFSLILESASTNQTSMYLCASSLRLANNEQFFGPGTRLTVL.

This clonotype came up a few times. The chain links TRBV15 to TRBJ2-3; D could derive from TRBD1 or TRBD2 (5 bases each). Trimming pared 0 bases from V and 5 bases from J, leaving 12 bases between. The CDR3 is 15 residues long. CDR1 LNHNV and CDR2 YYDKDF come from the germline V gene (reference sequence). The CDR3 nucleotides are TGTGCCACCAGCAGAGATCTGGGTGGGGGAGATACGCAGTATTTT. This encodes CATSRDLGGGDTQYF.

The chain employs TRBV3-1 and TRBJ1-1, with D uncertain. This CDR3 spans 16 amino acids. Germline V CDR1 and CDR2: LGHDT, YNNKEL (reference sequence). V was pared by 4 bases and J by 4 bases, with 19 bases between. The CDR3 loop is CASSPFGPGGRTEAFF. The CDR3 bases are TGTGCCAGCAGCCCCTTCGGGCCTGGAGGACGCACTGAAGCTTTCTTT.

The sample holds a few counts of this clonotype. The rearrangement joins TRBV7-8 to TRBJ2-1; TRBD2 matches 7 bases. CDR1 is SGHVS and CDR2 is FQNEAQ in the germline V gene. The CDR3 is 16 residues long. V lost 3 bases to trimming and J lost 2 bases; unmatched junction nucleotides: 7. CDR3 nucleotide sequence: TGTGCCAGCAGCTTGCCTGGGGGGGAGACCTACAATGAGCAGTTCTTC. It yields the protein CASSLPGGETYNEQFF.

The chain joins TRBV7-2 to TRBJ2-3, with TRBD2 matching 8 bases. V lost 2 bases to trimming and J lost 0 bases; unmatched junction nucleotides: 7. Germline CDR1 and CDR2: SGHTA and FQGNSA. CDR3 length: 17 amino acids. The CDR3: CASSLNSGSSSTDTQYF. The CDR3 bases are TGTGCCAGCAGCTTAAACAGCGGGAGTTCTAGCACAGATACGCAGTATTTT. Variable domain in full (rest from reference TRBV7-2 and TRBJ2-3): GAGVSQSPSNKVTEKGKDVELRCDPISGHTALYWYRQSLGQGLEFLIYFQGNSAPDKSGLPSDRFSAERTGGSVSTLTIQRTQQEDSAVYLCASSLNSGSSSTDTQYFGPGTRLTVL.

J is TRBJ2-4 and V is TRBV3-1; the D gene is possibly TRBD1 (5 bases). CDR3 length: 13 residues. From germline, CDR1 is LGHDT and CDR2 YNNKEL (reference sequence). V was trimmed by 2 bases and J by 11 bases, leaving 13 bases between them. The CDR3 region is CASSQNRPRVQYF. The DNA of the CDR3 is TGTGCCAGCAGCCAAAACAGGCCAAGGGTTCAGTACTTC.

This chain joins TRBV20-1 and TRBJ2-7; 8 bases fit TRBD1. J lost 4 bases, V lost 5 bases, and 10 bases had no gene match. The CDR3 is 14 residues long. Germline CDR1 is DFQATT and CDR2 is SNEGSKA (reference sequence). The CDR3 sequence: CSAAKRDRLYEQYF. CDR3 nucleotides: TGCAGTGCTGCTAAGAGGGACAGGTTGTACGAGCAGTACTTC.

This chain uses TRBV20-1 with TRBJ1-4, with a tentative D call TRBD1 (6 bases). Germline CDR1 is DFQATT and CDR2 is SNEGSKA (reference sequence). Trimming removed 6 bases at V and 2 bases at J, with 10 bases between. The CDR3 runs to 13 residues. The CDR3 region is CSAEGDTNEKLFF. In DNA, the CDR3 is TGCAGTGCCGAGGGGGACACTAATGAAAAACTGTTTTTT.

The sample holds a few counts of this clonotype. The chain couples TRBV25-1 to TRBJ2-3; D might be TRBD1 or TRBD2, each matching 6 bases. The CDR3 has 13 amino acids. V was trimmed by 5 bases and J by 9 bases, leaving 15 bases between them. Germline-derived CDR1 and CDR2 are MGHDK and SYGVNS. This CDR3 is CASSSQGGNTQYF. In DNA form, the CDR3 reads TGTGCCAGCAGTTCCCAAGGGGGGAACACGCAGTATTTT.

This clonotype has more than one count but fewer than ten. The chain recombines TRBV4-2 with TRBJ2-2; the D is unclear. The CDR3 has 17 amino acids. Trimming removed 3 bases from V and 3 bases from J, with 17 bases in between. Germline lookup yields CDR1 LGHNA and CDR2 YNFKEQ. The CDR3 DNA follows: TGTGCCAGCAGCCACCTTTTGGGCGCCGAGGACACCGGGGAGCTGTTTTTT. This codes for CASSHLLGAEDTGELFF.

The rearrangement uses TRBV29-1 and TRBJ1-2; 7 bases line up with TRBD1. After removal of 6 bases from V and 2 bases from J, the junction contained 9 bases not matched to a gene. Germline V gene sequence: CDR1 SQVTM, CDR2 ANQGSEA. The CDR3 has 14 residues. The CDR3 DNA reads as TGCAGCGTCCAGAAACCGGGACAGAACTATGGCTACACCTTC. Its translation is CSVQKPGQNYGYTF.

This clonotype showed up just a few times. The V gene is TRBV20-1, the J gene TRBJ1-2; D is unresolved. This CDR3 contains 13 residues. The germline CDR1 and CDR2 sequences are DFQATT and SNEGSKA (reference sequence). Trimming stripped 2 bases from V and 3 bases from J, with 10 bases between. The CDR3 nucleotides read TGCAGTGCTAGATCGTCTTTAGACTATGGCTACACCTTC. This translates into CSARSSLDYGYTF.

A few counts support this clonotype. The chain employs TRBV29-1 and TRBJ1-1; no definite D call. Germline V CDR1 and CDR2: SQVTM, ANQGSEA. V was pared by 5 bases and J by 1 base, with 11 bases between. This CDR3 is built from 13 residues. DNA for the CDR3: TGCAGCGTTCTTCGCCGCTCGAACACTGAAGCTTTCTTT. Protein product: CSVLRRSNTEAFF. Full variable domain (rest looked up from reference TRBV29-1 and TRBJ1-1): SAVISQKPSRDICQRGTSLTIQCQVDSQVTMMFWYRQQPGQSLTLIATANQGSEATYESGFVIDKFPISRPNLTFSTLTVSNMSPEDSSIYLCSVLRRSNTEAFFGQGTRLTVV.

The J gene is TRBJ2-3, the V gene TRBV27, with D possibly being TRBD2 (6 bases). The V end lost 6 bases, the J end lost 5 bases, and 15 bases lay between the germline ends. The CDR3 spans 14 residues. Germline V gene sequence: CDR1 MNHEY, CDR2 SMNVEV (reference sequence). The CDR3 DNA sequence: TGTGCCAGCAGACCCCGGGGGAGAATAGATACGCAGTATTTT. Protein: CASRPRGRIDTQYF.

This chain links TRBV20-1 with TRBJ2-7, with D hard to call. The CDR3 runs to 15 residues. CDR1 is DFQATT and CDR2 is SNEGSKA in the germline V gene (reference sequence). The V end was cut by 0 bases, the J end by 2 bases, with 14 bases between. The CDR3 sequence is CSARDLEVLPYEQYF. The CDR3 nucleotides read TGCAGTGCTAGAGATTTAGAGGTCCTCCCCTACGAGCAGTACTTC.

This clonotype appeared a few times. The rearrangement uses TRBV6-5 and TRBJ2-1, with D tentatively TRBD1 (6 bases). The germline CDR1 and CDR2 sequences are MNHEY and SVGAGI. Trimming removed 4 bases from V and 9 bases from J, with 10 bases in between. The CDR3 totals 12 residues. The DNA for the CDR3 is TGTGCCAGCAGTTCAGGACAGAGTGAGCAGTTCTTC. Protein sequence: CASSSGQSEQFF.

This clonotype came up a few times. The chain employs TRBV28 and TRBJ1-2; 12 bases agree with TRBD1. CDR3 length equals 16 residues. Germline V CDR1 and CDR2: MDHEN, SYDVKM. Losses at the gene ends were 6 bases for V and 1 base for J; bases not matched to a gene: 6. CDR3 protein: CASSAGTGGVNYGYTF. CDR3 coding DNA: TGTGCCAGCAGCGCCGGGACAGGGGGCGTTAACTATGGCTACACCTTC.

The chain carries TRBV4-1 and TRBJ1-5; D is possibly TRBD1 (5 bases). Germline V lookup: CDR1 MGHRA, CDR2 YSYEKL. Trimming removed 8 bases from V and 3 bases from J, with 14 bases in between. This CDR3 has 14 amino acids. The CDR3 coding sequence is TGCGCCAGCGGACCGGGACGGACCAATCAGCCCCAGCATTTT. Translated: CASGPGRTNQPQHF.

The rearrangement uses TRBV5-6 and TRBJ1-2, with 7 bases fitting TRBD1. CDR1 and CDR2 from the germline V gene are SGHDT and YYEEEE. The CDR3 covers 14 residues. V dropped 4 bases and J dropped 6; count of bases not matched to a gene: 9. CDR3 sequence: CASSGTDRVDGYTF. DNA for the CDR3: TGTGCCAGCAGCGGAACAGACAGGGTAGATGGCTACACCTTC.

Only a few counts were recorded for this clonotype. The CDR3 sequence is CASTSSLALDTGELFF. Written as DNA, the CDR3 is TGTGCCAGTACCTCGTCGCTAGCGCTGGACACCGGGGAGCTGTTTTTT. The chain carries TRBV19 and TRBJ2-2; D might be TRBD2 (6 bases). Looked up from germline, CDR1 is LNHDA and CDR2 is SQIVND (reference sequence). Trimming left V 7 bases short and J 3 bases short, with 18 bases between. This CDR3 has 16 residues.

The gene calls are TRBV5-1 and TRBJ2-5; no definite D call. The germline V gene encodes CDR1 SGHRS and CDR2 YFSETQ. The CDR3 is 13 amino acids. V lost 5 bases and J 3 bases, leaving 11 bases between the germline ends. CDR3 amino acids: CASREQAKETQYF. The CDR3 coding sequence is TGCGCCAGCAGAGAGCAAGCAAAAGAGACCCAGTACTTC. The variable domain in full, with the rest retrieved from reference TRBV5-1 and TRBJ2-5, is KAGVTQTPRYLIKTRGQQVTLSCSPISGHRSVSWYQQTPGQGLQFLFEYFSETQRNKGNFPGRFSGRQFSNSRSEMNVSTLELGDSALYLCASREQAKETQYFGPGTRLLVL.